This TCR beta chain was sequenced in a study of OX40 agonist ivuxolimab in advanced cancers. The CDR3 totals 14 residues. CDR1 is ENHRY, CDR2 SYGVKD, per germline. The V segment lost 5 bases and the J segment 5 bases; nucleotides outside the gene matches: 6. The repertoire was sequenced with immunoSEQ multiplex PCR; TCRdb's copy has only in-frame clones and lacks some. The table shows about 100,000 clones, with about 86% occurring only once. With regard to this clone: What it binds is unknown.

Study conclusions and caveats: At doses 0.1 to 3.0 mg/kg, CD4+ and CD8+ clones expanded. In CD8+ T cells, expanded clones were on average more numerous than in CD4+.

The chain is built from TRBV10-3 and TRBJ2-1; 7 bases line up with TRBD2. Specimen: CD4+ or CD8+ T cells sorted from blood, collected in a trial of the OX40 agonist ivuxolimab. The source is an adult with an advanced solid tumor such as melanoma, head and neck, liver or kidney cancer. The CDR3 DNA reads as TGTGCCATCAGTCAGGGAGGGAGTAACAATGAGCAGTTCTTC. Translated, it gives CAISQGGSNNEQFF.